The rows below give T cell receptor beta chains drawn from one sample of a study of control samples from healthy donors and cancer patients. Profiled with immunoSEQ multiplex PCR; TCRdb holds only in-frame clones, not every one. Among approximately 49,000 clones listed, more than 70% were seen once. Sample: PBMCs. These receptors all come from a middle-aged man with colorectal cancer. CDR3s include the opening cysteine and the closing phenylalanine or tryptophan. D genes are given only for firm matches. Clone sizes are given selectively: once, few, many, or a class where the clone is expanded.

d_gene: .
j_gene: TRBJ2-7
v_gene: TRBV4-3
abundance: .
CDR3aa: CASSQDDAGTYEQYF
CDR3nt: TGCGCCAGCAGCCAAGACGACGCGGGAACCTACGAGCAGTACTTC

d_gene: TRBD1
j_gene: TRBJ2-4
v_gene: TRBV27
abundance: .
CDR3aa: CASTRTGENIQYF
CDR3nt: TGTGCCAGCACCCGGACAGGGGAAAACATTCAGTACTTC

d_gene: .
j_gene: TRBJ2-2
v_gene: TRBV6-2/TRBV6-3
abundance: .
CDR3aa: CASSYSAGRLSTGELFF
CDR3nt: TGTGCCAGCAGTTACAGCGCGGGACGGCTCAGCACCGGGGAGCTGTTTTTT

d_gene: .
j_gene: TRBJ2-7
v_gene: TRBV3-1/TRBV3-2
abundance: .
CDR3aa: CASSQQQNEQYF
CDR3nt: TGTGCCAGCAGCCAACAGCAGAACGAGCAGTACTTC

d_gene: .
j_gene: TRBJ1-3
v_gene: TRBV19
abundance: .
CDR3aa: CASSIDTGDTIYF
CDR3nt: TGTGCCAGTAGTATTGATACCGGGGACACCATATATTTT

d_gene: .
j_gene: TRBJ2-7
v_gene: TRBV5-1
abundance: .
CDR3aa: CASSLRGDGDEQYF
CDR3nt: TGCGCCAGCAGCTTAAGGGGGGACGGAGACGAGCAGTACTTC

d_gene: .
j_gene: TRBJ2-1
v_gene: TRBV19
abundance: .
CDR3aa: CASSIVGSGDEQFF
CDR3nt: TGTGCCAGTAGTATTGTCGGGAGCGGAGATGAGCAGTTCTTC

d_gene: .
j_gene: TRBJ1-1
v_gene: TRBV11-2
abundance: .
CDR3aa: CASSLGGLVAFF
CDR3nt: TGTGCCAGCAGCTTAGGCGGGTTAGTGGCTTTCTTT

d_gene: .
j_gene: TRBJ2-3
v_gene: TRBV24-1
abundance: .
CDR3aa: CATSDFQGITQYF
CDR3nt: TGTGCCACCAGTGATTTCCAGGGTATAACGCAGTATTTT

d_gene: .
j_gene: TRBJ2-7
v_gene: TRBV27
abundance: .
CDR3aa: CASSLDGIRVYEQYF
CDR3nt: TGTGCCAGCAGTTTAGACGGGATTAGGGTCTACGAGCAGTACTTC

d_gene: .
j_gene: TRBJ1-1
v_gene: TRBV7-9
abundance: once
CDR3aa: CASSLTGGSGEAFF
CDR3nt: TGTGCCAGCAGCTTAACTGGAGGGTCAGGTGAAGCTTTCTTT

d_gene: TRBD1
j_gene: TRBJ1-4
v_gene: TRBV4-1
abundance: .
CDR3aa: CASSQPLDRQKLFF
CDR3nt: TGCGCCAGCAGCCAACCTCTGGACAGGCAAAAACTGTTTTTT

d_gene: .
j_gene: TRBJ1-6
v_gene: TRBV21-1
abundance: .
CDR3aa: CASMGQGADDSPLHF
CDR3nt: TGTGCCAGCATGGGACAGGGGGCAGATGATTCACCCCTCCACTTT

d_gene: .
j_gene: TRBJ1-1
v_gene: TRBV18
abundance: .
CDR3aa: CASSPGEDTEAFF
CDR3nt: TGTGCCAGCTCACCGGGGGAGGACACTGAAGCTTTCTTT

d_gene: TRBD2
j_gene: TRBJ2-7
v_gene: TRBV9
abundance: .
CDR3aa: CASSVAGGGYEQYF
CDR3nt: TGTGCCAGCAGCGTAGCGGGGGGAGGCTACGAGCAGTACTTC

d_gene: .
j_gene: TRBJ2-7
v_gene: TRBV6-5
abundance: .
CDR3aa: CASRNSLSYEQYF
CDR3nt: TGTGCCAGCAGGAACAGCCTTTCGTACGAGCAGTACTTC

d_gene: .
j_gene: TRBJ2-7
v_gene: TRBV28
abundance: .
CDR3aa: CASSGLKEQYF
CDR3nt: TGTGCCAGCAGCGGCCTAAAAGAGCAGTACTTC

d_gene: .
j_gene: TRBJ1-5
v_gene: TRBV6-1
abundance: .
CDR3aa: CASSDEYPFRGVGRQPQHF
CDR3nt: TGTGCCAGCAGTGATGAATATCCATTCAGGGGCGTTGGGCGTCAGCCCCAGCATTTT

d_gene: .
j_gene: TRBJ2-1
v_gene: TRBV9
abundance: .
CDR3aa: CASSSLRVSSYNEQFF
CDR3nt: TGTGCCAGCAGCTCTCTGCGGGTGAGCTCCTACAATGAGCAGTTCTTC

d_gene: TRBD2
j_gene: TRBJ2-1
v_gene: TRBV7-9
abundance: .
CDR3aa: CASSPRTSGREAGDEQFF
CDR3nt: TGTGCCAGCAGCCCTAGGACTAGCGGGAGGGAGGCGGGGGATGAGCAGTTCTTC

d_gene: .
j_gene: TRBJ1-2
v_gene: TRBV6-5
abundance: .
CDR3aa: CASRAVGVDYGYTF
CDR3nt: TGTGCCAGCAGGGCAGTGGGGGTCGACTATGGCTACACCTTC

d_gene: .
j_gene: TRBJ2-5
v_gene: TRBV30
abundance: .
CDR3aa: CAWGRDSQYQETQYF
CDR3nt: TGTGCCTGGGGGAGGGACAGTCAGTACCAAGAGACCCAGTACTTC

d_gene: TRBD1
j_gene: TRBJ1-1
v_gene: TRBV4-1
abundance: .
CDR3aa: CASSPRGQAEAFF
CDR3nt: TGCGCCAGCAGCCCCAGGGGGCAGGCTGAAGCTTTCTTT

d_gene: TRBD2
j_gene: TRBJ2-7
v_gene: TRBV14
abundance: .
CDR3aa: CASSQGGSRYEQYF
CDR3nt: TGTGCCAGCAGCCAAGGCGGGAGCAGGTACGAGCAGTACTTC

d_gene: .
j_gene: TRBJ2-3
v_gene: TRBV10-3
abundance: .
CDR3aa: CAISEPTSTDTQYF
CDR3nt: TGTGCCATCAGTGAGCCCACTAGCACAGATACGCAGTATTTT

d_gene: .
j_gene: TRBJ2-5
v_gene: TRBV18
abundance: .
CDR3aa: CASSPRTGGETQYF
CDR3nt: TGTGCCAGCTCACCTAGGACAGGAGGGGAGACCCAGTACTTC

d_gene: TRBD2
j_gene: TRBJ2-7
v_gene: TRBV14
abundance: few
CDR3aa: CASSPTGYSGSKDYEQYF
CDR3nt: TGTGCCAGCAGCCCCACTGGCTATAGCGGGAGTAAGGACTACGAGCAGTACTTC

d_gene: TRBD2
j_gene: TRBJ2-4
v_gene: TRBV28
abundance: once
CDR3aa: CASSLPSGRASGKNIQYF
CDR3nt: TGTGCCAGCAGTTTACCTAGCGGGAGGGCCTCGGGCAAAAACATTCAGTACTTC

d_gene: .
j_gene: TRBJ2-1
v_gene: TRBV7-2
abundance: .
CDR3aa: CASSTEAFEASYNEQFF
CDR3nt: TGTGCCAGCAGCACAGAAGCGTTTGAAGCCTCCTACAATGAGCAGTTCTTC

d_gene: .
j_gene: TRBJ2-7
v_gene: TRBV7-9
abundance: .
CDR3aa: CASSSRQASLYEQYF
CDR3nt: TGTGCCAGCAGCTCACGACAGGCATCTCTCTACGAGCAGTACTTC

d_gene: TRBD2
j_gene: TRBJ2-5
v_gene: TRBV27
abundance: .
CDR3aa: CASSSRGREGETQYF
CDR3nt: TGTGCCAGCAGTTCCCGTGGGAGGGAGGGAGAGACCCAGTACTTC

d_gene: .
j_gene: TRBJ1-2
v_gene: TRBV7-2
abundance: .
CDR3aa: CASSPPGLWGYTF
CDR3nt: TGTGCCAGCAGTCCGCCGGGGCTTTGGGGCTACACCTTC

d_gene: .
j_gene: TRBJ2-1
v_gene: TRBV24-1
abundance: .
CDR3aa: CATSDTGLGNEQFF
CDR3nt: TGTGCCACCAGTGATACCGGATTGGGAAATGAGCAGTTCTTC

d_gene: .
j_gene: TRBJ1-1
v_gene: TRBV11-3
abundance: .
CDR3aa: CASSARTQNTEAFF
CDR3nt: TGTGCCAGCAGCGCCAGGACACAGAACACTGAAGCTTTCTTT

d_gene: .
j_gene: TRBJ1-3
v_gene: TRBV4-1
abundance: .
CDR3aa: CASTDTGSYGNTIYF
CDR3nt: TGCGCCAGCACTGATACAGGGAGCTATGGAAACACCATATATTTT

d_gene: .
j_gene: TRBJ2-3
v_gene: TRBV11-1
abundance: once
CDR3aa: CASSVYTDTQYF
CDR3nt: TGTGCCAGCAGCGTCTACACAGATACGCAGTATTTT

d_gene: TRBD1
j_gene: TRBJ1-3
v_gene: TRBV20-1
abundance: .
CDR3aa: CSASTLTGGFPSSGNTIYF
CDR3nt: TGCAGTGCTAGTACCTTGACAGGGGGGTTTCCCAGCTCTGGAAACACCATATATTTT

d_gene: TRBD2
j_gene: TRBJ2-7
v_gene: TRBV27
abundance: once
CDR3aa: CASSGRTSGRGEVEQYF
CDR3nt: TGTGCCAGCAGTGGCCGGACTAGCGGGAGAGGGGAAGTCGAGCAGTACTTC

d_gene: .
j_gene: TRBJ1-5
v_gene: TRBV24-1
abundance: .
CDR3aa: CATSDEGWIQPQHF
CDR3nt: TGTGCCACCAGTGATGAAGGGTGGATACAGCCCCAGCATTTT

d_gene: .
j_gene: TRBJ2-1
v_gene: TRBV6-2/TRBV6-3
abundance: .
CDR3aa: CASSPSWSGIYNEQFF
CDR3nt: TGTGCCAGCAGCCCTTCCTGGTCGGGAATCTACAATGAGCAGTTCTTC

d_gene: .
j_gene: TRBJ1-5
v_gene: TRBV7-2
abundance: once
CDR3aa: CASSFANQPQHF
CDR3nt: TGTGCCAGCAGCTTTGCCAATCAGCCCCAGCATTTT

d_gene: TRBD1
j_gene: TRBJ2-5
v_gene: TRBV5-4
abundance: .
CDR3aa: CASSFPGQGATQYF
CDR3nt: TGTGCCAGCAGCTTCCCGGGACAGGGGGCGACCCAGTACTTC